The source of this T cell receptor (beta chain) is a study of T-cell reconstitution after alpha-beta-depleted transplantation in children. Study-wide results and caveats: Some patients showed high day-60 TCRbeta diversity, which derived from surviving recipient T cells and thymic progenitors.

Preparing the TCRbeta library involved the use of unique molecular identifiers. TCRdb used MiXCR to reprocess the PCR reads, holding one entry per CDR3 protein. The sample lists around 700,000 distinct CDR3 sequences, around 13% occurring once. This clonotype was counted only a few times. The antigen is undetermined. The sequencing used PBMCs, collected before TCRalphabeta/CD19-depleted stem cell transplant. This receptor was obtained from a girl aged 2-10 years with congenital amegakaryocytic thrombocytopenia, due to receive a stem cell transplant.

This CDR3 reads CASSFLVPGQGVLPQHF. CDR3 bases: TGTGCCAGCAGTTTTTTGGTGCCCGGACAGGGAGTACTGCCCCAGCATTTT. The chain links TRBV28 to TRBJ1-5; 8 bases map to TRBD1. The CDR3 has 17 residues. Germline V CDR1 and CDR2: MDHEN, SYDVKM. After removal of 3 bases from V and 9 bases from J, the junction contained 16 bases not matched to a gene.